This entry lists 32 T cell receptor beta chains sequenced from one sample in a study of T cell responses to AZD1222 COVID-19 vaccine. Assay: immunoSEQ multiplex PCR; the TCRdb copy retains only in-frame clones and omits some. Found here are fewer than 120,000 clones, 65% to 85% of them singletons; the top ten hold roughly 4.5%. The sequenced sample was peripheral blood, obtained on day 0 of AZD1222 vaccination. The receptors come from an adult in good health.

This clone has just a few counts. V gene TRBV18 combines with J gene TRBJ2-7; D could derive from TRBD1 or TRBD2 (5 bases each). Germline loops: CDR1 KGHSH, CDR2 LQKENI. The CDR3 sequence is 14 residues long. With 4 bases removed from V and 0 bases from J, the gap between germline ends came to 10 bases. Here the CDR3 reads CASSRGSSSYEQYF. The CDR3, as DNA: TGTGCCAGCTCACGGGGGTCTAGCTCCTACGAGCAGTACTTC. The full variable domain, completed using reference TRBV18 and TRBJ2-7, is NAGVMQNPRHLVRRRGQEARLRCSPMKGHSHVYWYRQLPEEGLKFMVYLQKENIIDESGMPKERFSAEFPKEGPSILRIQQVVRGDSAAYFCASSRGSSSYEQYFGPGTRLTVT.

The chain employs TRBV10-3 and TRBJ2-1; possibly TRBD2 for D (5 bases). CDR3 length equals 14 residues. The germline V gene has CDR1 ENHRY and CDR2 SYGVKD. The CDR3 reads CAIGERSSYNEQFF. The CDR3 DNA reads TGTGCTATCGGTGAGCGGTCCTCCTACAATGAGCAGTTCTTC.

The CDR3 sequence is CASSKAEGHNEQFF. The CDR3 nucleotides read TGTGCCAGCAGCAAAGCGGAGGGGCACAATGAGCAGTTCTTC. The chain couples TRBV21-1 to TRBJ2-1; the D segment call TRBD2 is taken from the table without a DNA check. TRBV21-1 is classified as a pseudogene. The CDR3 is 14 residues long.

The chain links TRBV7-9 to TRBJ1-4, with D tentatively TRBD1 (5 bases). CDR3 length: 17 amino acids. The V gene lost 6 bases and the J gene lost 2 bases, with 19 bases spanning the gap. The germline V gene encodes CDR1 SEHNR and CDR2 FQNEAQ (reference sequence). Here the CDR3 reads CASRARGGTNTNEKLFF. The CDR3 nucleotides read TGTGCCAGCAGGGCAAGGGGAGGTACGAACACTAATGAAAAACTGTTTTTT.

This clone was picked up a small number of times. V usage is TRBV4-1 and J usage is TRBJ2-7; 12 bases are a match to TRBD2. There are 17 residues in the CDR3. Losses at the gene ends were 1 base for V and 7 bases for J; bases not matched to a gene: 11. CDR1 MGHRA and CDR2 YSYEKL come from the germline V gene. CDR3 sequence (DNA): TGCGCCAGCAGCCAAGGAGGACTAGCGGGACCTCGACGGGAGCAGTACTTC. It encodes CASSQGGLAGPRREQYF.

The J gene is TRBJ1-1, the V gene TRBV5-1; D possibly corresponds to TRBD1 (6 bases). Per germline, CDR1 SGHRS and CDR2 YFSETQ. Trimming took 1 base from V and 6 from J, leaving 10 bases between them. This CDR3 has 13 amino acids. The CDR3 region is CASSLRGMAEAFF. The CDR3 DNA is TGCGCCAGCAGCTTGAGGGGGATGGCTGAAGCTTTCTTT. The variable domain in full, completed from reference TRBV5-1 and TRBJ1-1, reads KAGVTQTPRYLIKTRGQQVTLSCSPISGHRSVSWYQQTPGQGLQFLFEYFSETQRNKGNFPGRFSGRQFSNSRSEMNVSTLELGDSALYLCASSLRGMAEAFFGQGTRLTVV.

The chain has TRBV7-4 and TRBJ1-5; D gene unclear. Germline V gene lookup returns CDR1 SGHVT and CDR2 SQSDAQ. CDR3 length: 15 amino acids. Trimming removed 7 bases from V and 2 bases from J, with 15 bases in between. The CDR3 is CASTPPRLGNQPQHF. DNA for the CDR3: TGTGCCAGCACCCCCCCCAGGTTGGGCAATCAGCCCCAGCATTTT.

This clone has more than one count but fewer than ten. The rearrangement links TRBV14 to TRBJ2-1, with TRBD2 identical over 9 bases. The CDR3 is 17 amino acids. Germline CDR1 is SGHDN and CDR2 is FVKESK. The V and J ends lost 6 bases and 7 bases, in that order; junction bases with no gene match: 16. CDR3 amino acids: CASSSAGRGGLRNEQFF. CDR3 in DNA: TGTGCCAGCAGTAGCGCTGGGCGGGGGGGCCTTAGGAATGAGCAGTTCTTC.

Note on this clone: Germline is not matched at one junction end, which may reflect a read error. The V gene is TRBV6-1, the J gene TRBJ1-1, with TRBD1 identical over 9 bases. CDR1 is MNHNS, CDR2 SASEGT, per germline. The CDR3 totals 15 residues. The DNA of the CDR3 is TGTGCCAGCGGTGACAGGGGGAGGGGGAACACTGAAGCTTTCTTT. Translation gives CASGDRGRGNTEAFF.

J is TRBJ2-5 and V is TRBV5-4; 10 nucleotides align to TRBD2. CDR1 SGHNT and CDR2 YYREEE come from the germline V gene (reference sequence). The CDR3 runs 17 residues. V gave up 0 bases and J gave up 5 bases; unmatched junction bases: 10. The CDR3 DNA reads TGTGCCAGCAGCTTGGAACTAGCGGGGAGACGGTCCGAGACCCAGTACTTC. The encoded protein is CASSLELAGRRSETQYF.

This clone has only one observation. This chain uses TRBV4-1 with TRBJ1-5; no reliable D call. Germline CDR1 reads MGHRA; CDR2 reads YSYEKL. The CDR3 sequence is 16 residues long. Trimming pared 0 bases from V and 2 bases from J, leaving 11 bases between. The CDR3 DNA is TGCGCCAGCAGCCAAGATCACAGTGTCGGCAATCAGCCCCAGCATTTT. Amino acids: CASSQDHSVGNQPQHF.

CDR3 sequence: CASSSARAGEYNEQFF. Here the CDR3 DNA reads TGTGCCAGCAGTTCTGCCCGAGCGGGGGAGTACAATGAGCAGTTCTTC. The chain carries TRBV6-5 and TRBJ2-1; the match to TRBD2 covers 8 bases. This CDR3 has 16 amino acids. After removal of 4 bases from V and 4 bases from J, the junction contained 9 bases not matched to a gene. The germline gives CDR1 MNHEY, CDR2 SVGAGI.

This chain joins TRBV3-1 (or the pseudogene TRBV3-2) and TRBJ1-2, with 7 nucleotides matching TRBD1. V gave up 5 bases and J gave up 5 bases; unmatched junction bases: 8. Germline CDR1 reads LGHDT; CDR2 reads YNNKEL (reference sequence). This CDR3 is built from 14 residues. CDR3 protein: CASSDQGGTYGYTF. CDR3 bases: TGTGCCAGCAGCGATCAGGGGGGTACTTATGGCTACACCTTC.

In its sample, this clone was seen once. The V gene is TRBV7-2, the J gene TRBJ1-1, with D tentatively TRBD1 (5 bases). The V gene lost 0 bases and the J gene lost 5 bases, with 19 bases spanning the gap. CDR3 length: 17 residues. Looked up from germline, CDR1 is SGHTA and CDR2 is FQGNSA. CDR3 sequence (DNA): TGTGCCAGCAGCTTAGCGCGGGACGAGGTAAGGGGAACTGAAGCTTTCTTT. This codes for CASSLARDEVRGTEAFF.

The V and J genes are TRBV19 and TRBJ2-7; 7 positions agree with TRBD1. V shed 3 bases and J 5 bases; nucleotides not matched to a gene: 10. There are 15 residues in the CDR3. Germline V gene data show CDR1 as LNHDA and CDR2 as SQIVND (reference sequence). The CDR3, as DNA: TGTGCCAGTAGTATTCGCCCGGGACAGTCCCACGAGCAGTACTTC. Its translation: CASSIRPGQSHEQYF.

The rearrangement uses TRBV5-1 and TRBJ2-2, with D maybe TRBD1 (6 bases). Trimming pared 4 bases from V and 7 bases from J, leaving 23 bases between. Germline CDR1 is SGHRS and CDR2 is YFSETQ. The CDR3 loop spans 17 amino acids. The CDR3 DNA sequence: TGCGCCAGCAGCCTTAACCTCCCAGGGGCGCAGGGCGGGGAGCTGTTTTTT. Translated, it gives CASSLNLPGAQGGELFF.

The V gene is TRBV28, the J gene TRBJ2-5, with 8 positions matching TRBD2. V gave up 6 bases and J gave up 4 bases; unmatched junction bases: 10. CDR3 length: 15 amino acids. Germline V gene data show CDR1 as MDHEN and CDR2 as SYDVKM. The CDR3 nucleotides read TGTGCCAGCAGCTCCCCCGGGGGGGGGCTAGAGACCCAGTACTTC. Translating gives CASSSPGGGLETQYF.

This clone appeared a single time. This sequence joins TRBV5-1 and TRBJ1-3; 8 bases fit TRBD1. CDR1 and CDR2 (germline): SGHRS, YFSETQ. Trimming took 7 bases from V and 1 from J; bases not matched to a gene: 10. This CDR3 is 16 amino acids long. CDR3 region: CASSMGTGLSGNTIYF. CDR3 DNA: TGCGCCAGCTCGATGGGGACAGGACTTTCTGGAAACACCATATATTTT.

V and J are TRBV2 and TRBJ2-5; the match to TRBD2 covers 13 bases. The germline gives CDR1 SNHLY, CDR2 FYNNEI. The J segment lost 4 bases and the V segment lost 4 bases, leaving 6 bases of the junction unmatched. The CDR3 extends over 16 amino acids. The CDR3 DNA reads as TGTGCCAGCAGTGCCCGGACTAGCGGGGGTGGAGAGACCCAGTACTTC. Translated: CASSARTSGGGETQYF. Looking up the rest from reference TRBV2 and TRBJ2-5 gives the full variable domain: EPEVTQTPSHQVTQMGQEVILRCVPISNHLYFYWYRQILGQKVEFLVSFYNNEISEKSEIFDDQFSVERPDGSNFTLKIRSTKLEDSAMYFCASSARTSGGGETQYFGPGTRLLVL.

This chain's CDR3 is CASSSRVGTEAFF. Written as DNA, the CDR3 is TGTGCCAGCAGTTCGAGGGTGGGCACTGAAGCTTTCTTT. V gene TRBV27 combines with J gene TRBJ1-1; D is undetermined. Germline V gene sequence: CDR1 MNHEY, CDR2 SMNVEV (reference sequence). V lost 4 bases to trimming and J lost 4 bases, with 10 bases between them. The CDR3 loop spans 13 amino acids.

The chain is built from TRBV28 and TRBJ1-1; no clear D gene. The CDR3 contains 12 residues. Germline values: CDR1 MDHEN, CDR2 SYDVKM. V was pared by 2 bases and J by 5 bases, with 6 bases between. The CDR3 region has the DNA TGTGCCAGCAGTTTAGCCCCGACTGAAGCTTTCTTT. Encoded protein: CASSLAPTEAFF.

The chain joins TRBV11-2 to TRBJ1-3; D gene ambiguous. Deletions cut 3 bases from V and 3 bases from J, with 6 bases between. Germline V gives CDR1 SGHAT, CDR2 FQNNGV. This CDR3 comprises 13 residues. As DNA, the CDR3 is TGTGCCAGCAGCTTCCTCCTTGGAAACACCATATATTTT. Amino acids: CASSFLLGNTIYF.

The genes are TRBV3-1 (or the pseudogene TRBV3-2) and TRBJ2-3; no firm D call. Germline V CDR1 and CDR2: LGHDT, YNNKEL (reference sequence). V was clipped by 5 bases and J by 5 bases, with 20 bases between them. The CDR3 is 16 amino acids. In nucleotides, the CDR3 is TGTGCCAGCAGCTTTAGCTTTCCCATTTGTCAAGATACGCAGTATTTT. Translation gives CASSFSFPICQDTQYF.

The gene calls are TRBV19 and TRBJ1-5; weak D call: TRBD1 (6 bases). V lost 3 bases and J lost 4, with 19 bases in between. The length of the CDR3 is 17 residues. CDR1 is LNHDA and CDR2 is SQIVND in the germline V gene (reference sequence). The DNA for the CDR3 is TGTGCCAGTAGTATTCTCCTTAGGGGGAGCAAGAATCAGCCCCAGCATTTT. This encodes CASSILLRGSKNQPQHF.

This chain joins TRBV18 and TRBJ1-4; 7 nucleotides agree with TRBD1. The length of the CDR3 is 13 residues. The germline V gene has CDR1 KGHSH and CDR2 LQKENI. V was clipped by 1 base and J by 7 bases; unmatched bases: 0. DNA of the CDR3: TGTGCCAGCTCACCACAGGGGGCTGAAAAACTGTTTTTT. It encodes CASSPQGAEKLFF. The full variable domain, completed using reference TRBV18 and TRBJ1-4, is NAGVMQNPRHLVRRRGQEARLRCSPMKGHSHVYWYRQLPEEGLKFMVYLQKENIIDESGMPKERFSAEFPKEGPSILRIQQVVRGDSAAYFCASSPQGAEKLFFGSGTQLSVL.

The chain couples TRBV4-1 to TRBJ2-1, with D maybe TRBD2 (5 bases). This CDR3 has 17 residues. The ends were cut back, 0 bases at V and 7 bases at J, with 19 bases in the middle. The germline V gene encodes CDR1 MGHRA and CDR2 YSYEKL. DNA of the CDR3: TGCGCCAGCAGCCAAGAAGTCGGTAGTTCCAGGAGGAATGAGCAGTTCTTC. Amino acids: CASSQEVGSSRRNEQFF.

V usage is TRBV14 and J usage is TRBJ2-5, with unresolved D. The CDR3 loop spans 14 amino acids. Looked up from germline, CDR1 is SGHDN and CDR2 is FVKESK. Trimming left V 4 bases short and J 1 base short, with 10 bases between. CDR3 residues: CASSRGLLQETQYF. CDR3 nucleotide sequence: TGTGCCAGCAGCCGTGGCCTTCTCCAAGAGACCCAGTACTTC.

The genes are TRBV28 and TRBJ2-3, with 8 positions matching TRBD2. Losses at the gene ends were 8 bases for V and 4 bases for J; bases not matched to a gene: 11. The CDR3 is made up of 15 amino acids. The V gene's germline CDR1 is MDHEN and CDR2 SYDVKM. CDR3 DNA: TGTGCCAGCCGTCACGGGGGGGCTCGGGCAGATACGCAGTATTTT. Encoded protein: CASRHGGARADTQYF.

The V gene is TRBV4-1, the J gene TRBJ2-7, with TRBD1 matching 9 bases. The CDR3 sequence is 16 residues long. CDR1 is MGHRA and CDR2 is YSYEKL in the germline V gene. Germline trimming cut 2 bases from V and 1 base from J; bases unmatched to any gene: 6. The CDR3 region is CASSQPTGGKSYEQYF. Written as DNA, the CDR3 is TGCGCCAGCAGCCAACCTACAGGGGGCAAATCCTACGAGCAGTACTTC.

The CDR3 coding sequence is TGTGCCAGCAGTTACTCGAGGGCCGACGATCAGCCCCAGCATTTT. Translation: CASSYSRADDQPQHF. V is TRBV6-6 and J is TRBJ1-5, with no clear D. The CDR3 loop spans 15 amino acids. Germline CDR1 reads MNHNY; CDR2 reads SVGAGI (reference sequence). V lost 0 bases, J lost 5 bases, and 11 bases lay in between.

This sequence joins TRBV19 and TRBJ1-3; 10 bases fit TRBD1. The CDR3 has 15 amino acids. The trim removed 10 bases at V and 3 bases at J, leaving 9 bases unmatched. Per germline, CDR1 LNHDA and CDR2 SQIVND (reference sequence). CDR3 sequence: CATLRDRGFGNTIYF. CDR3 bases: TGTGCCACCCTCCGGGACAGGGGATTTGGAAACACCATATATTTT. Full variable domain (rest looked up from reference TRBV19 and TRBJ1-3): DGGITQSPKYLFRKEGQNVTLSCEQNLNHDAMYWYRQDPGQGLRLIYYSQIVNDFQKGDIAEGYSVSREKKESFPLTVTSAQKNPTAFYLCATLRDRGFGNTIYFGEGSWLTVV.

This chain links TRBV15 with TRBJ2-3, with TRBD2 matching 11 bases. V lost 3 bases to trimming and J lost 0 bases; unmatched junction nucleotides: 5. Germline CDR1 and CDR2: LNHNV and YYDKDF (reference sequence). The CDR3 extends over 17 amino acids. The CDR3 protein is CATSSPLAGASTDTQYF. The CDR3 DNA is TGTGCCACCAGCAGTCCACTAGCGGGGGCAAGCACAGATACGCAGTATTTT.